This T cell receptor (beta chain) emerged from a study of blood T cell repertoires in COVID-19. Clones were read by immunoSEQ multiplex PCR, and TCRdb kept only the in-frame ones, dropping some. Of a few hundred thousand clones in the sample, around 87% were seen once. CDR1 is SGHVS, CDR2 FNYEAQ, per germline. The CDR3 consists of 17 residues. Trimming removed 5 bases at V and 0 bases at J, with 14 bases between. This clone is a singleton in its sample. Participants came from 20 to 25 US areas, aged roughly 18 to 95 years. The specimen was PBMCs or T cells enriched from blood (not recorded which). The chain uses TRBV7-6 and TRBJ2-6; D is perhaps TRBD2 (6 bases). The sequence derives from a man aged 35 to 55 in a cohort exposed to, infected with or recovered from COVID-19 (not recorded which). The CDR3 here is CASSPEGISSGANVLTF. In DNA form, the CDR3 reads TGTGCCAGCAGCCCGGAGGGGATTAGCTCTGGGGCCAACGTCCTGACTTTC.